The T cell receptor beta chain described here comes from a study of cytomegalovirus exposure and HLA in healthy donors. Across the study: Around 78 million unique TCR sequences came from HLA-typed donors in an early release.

Findings of the study overall: Some V segments, including TRBV6-2 and TRBV6-3, were excluded as indistinguishable.

In germline, CDR1 is SGDLS, CDR2 YYNGEE. With 2 bases clipped from V and 10 bases from J, the junction kept 5 bases outside the gene matches. CDR3 length equals 13 residues. This clone was detected a few times. The antigen is undetermined. The PCR was carried out with 60 Vbeta primers and 13 Jbeta primers. Sequenced by immunoSEQ multiplex PCR; TCRdb stores in-frame clones only, minus some. The table records some 76,000 clones, around 66% of them present only once. The specimen sequenced was PBMCs. The TCR sequence derives from a man between 60 and 70 years old in good health and CMV-seropositive. The chain joins TRBV9 to TRBJ2-1; the match to TRBD2 covers 8 bases. The CDR3 DNA sequence: TGTGCCAGCAGCGTGGGACTAGATGCCGAGCAGTTCTTC. This sequence encodes CASSVGLDAEQFF. The full variable domain, rest sourced from reference TRBV9 and TRBJ2-1, is DSGVTQTPKHLITATGQRVTLRCSPRSGDLSVYWYQQSLDQGLQFLIQYYNGEERAKGNILERFSAQQFPDLHSELNLSSLELGDSALYFCASSVGLDAEQFFGPGTRLTVL.